A selection of T cell receptor beta chains follows, all from one sample in a study of cytomegalovirus exposure and HLA in healthy donors. Libraries were prepared by immunoSEQ multiplex PCR; TCRdb keeps only in-frame clonotypes and omits some of them. The table records about 83,000 clones, 78% of them present only once. The sample was PBMCs. The receptors derive from a man aged 18 to 35 in good health and CMV-seropositive. Each CDR3 is given with its conserved first and last residue. The D gene is left open where the match is weak. Not all rows give a size; the values are once, few, many and, for expanded clones, a class.

CDR3aa: CASSLVQGSTGELFF; CDR3nt: TGTGCCAGCAGCTTGGTTCAGGGGAGCACCGGGGAGCTGTTTTTT; d_gene: NA; abundance: NA; v_gene: TRBV5-4; j_gene: TRBJ2-2
CDR3aa: CASSLAGRLNTGELFF; CDR3nt: TGTGCCAGCAGCTTAGCCGGCAGACTTAACACCGGGGAGCTGTTTTTT; d_gene: NA; abundance: NA; v_gene: TRBV7-8; j_gene: TRBJ2-2
CDR3aa: CASSLDSAYEQYF; CDR3nt: TGCGCCAGCAGCTTGGATAGCGCCTACGAGCAGTACTTC; d_gene: NA; abundance: NA; v_gene: TRBV5-1; j_gene: TRBJ2-7
CDR3aa: CASSETGANQPQHF; CDR3nt: TGTGCCAGCAGCGAGACAGGGGCAAATCAGCCCCAGCATTTT; d_gene: TRBD1; abundance: NA; v_gene: TRBV9; j_gene: TRBJ1-5
CDR3aa: CASSLAGGYEQYF; CDR3nt: TGTGCCAGCAGTTTAGCGGGAGGGTACGAGCAGTACTTC; d_gene: TRBD2; abundance: NA; v_gene: TRBV28; j_gene: TRBJ2-7
CDR3aa: CASGAGHSNQPQHF; CDR3nt: TGTGCCAGCGGGGCAGGACATAGCAATCAGCCCCAGCATTTT; d_gene: NA; abundance: NA; v_gene: TRBV9; j_gene: TRBJ1-5
CDR3aa: CASSNSQGEGVGYTF; CDR3nt: TGTGCCAGCAGTAATTCGCAGGGGGAAGGAGTTGGCTACACCTTC; d_gene: TRBD1; abundance: NA; v_gene: TRBV6-5; j_gene: TRBJ1-2
CDR3aa: CAISRGTSTDTQYF; CDR3nt: TGTGCCATCAGTAGGGGGACGTCCACAGATACGCAGTATTTT; d_gene: NA; abundance: few; v_gene: TRBV10-3; j_gene: TRBJ2-3
CDR3aa: CASSADRGQEQFF; CDR3nt: TGCGCCAGCAGCGCGGACAGGGGCCAGGAGCAGTTCTTC; d_gene: TRBD1; abundance: NA; v_gene: TRBV5-1; j_gene: TRBJ2-1
CDR3aa: CASSQAAGRSGGYTF; CDR3nt: TGCGCCAGCAGCCAAGCGGCAGGGAGGAGCGGTGGCTACACCTTC; d_gene: NA; abundance: NA; v_gene: TRBV4-1; j_gene: TRBJ1-2
CDR3aa: CSVEVGGVKSEQYF; CDR3nt: TGCAGCGTTGAAGTCGGGGGGGTGAAAAGCGAGCAGTACTTC; d_gene: TRBD2; abundance: NA; v_gene: TRBV29-1; j_gene: TRBJ2-7
CDR3aa: CASSRGLADGNTGELFF; CDR3nt: TGTGCCAGCAGCCGGGGACTAGCGGACGGGAACACCGGGGAGCTGTTTTTT; d_gene: TRBD2; abundance: NA; v_gene: TRBV5-4; j_gene: TRBJ2-2
CDR3aa: CASTLNFAQNEEQYF; CDR3nt: TGTGCCAGCACCCTGAACTTTGCCCAAAATGAGGAGCAGTACTTC; d_gene: NA; abundance: NA; v_gene: TRBV4-2; j_gene: TRBJ2-7
CDR3aa: CASSETPTAEQYF; CDR3nt: TGTGCCAGCAGTGAAACTCCCACCGCCGAGCAGTACTTC; d_gene: NA; abundance: NA; v_gene: TRBV25-1; j_gene: TRBJ2-7
CDR3aa: CSARTGTSGRTGELFF; CDR3nt: TGCAGCGCAAGAACCGGGACTAGCGGACGTACCGGGGAGCTGTTTTTT; d_gene: TRBD2; abundance: NA; v_gene: TRBV29-1; j_gene: TRBJ2-2
CDR3aa: CASREPGGNEKLFF; CDR3nt: TGTGCCAGCAGGGAACCAGGGGGTAATGAAAAACTGTTTTTT; d_gene: TRBD1; abundance: few; v_gene: TRBV6-1; j_gene: TRBJ1-4
CDR3aa: CASSDSGDTYEQYF; CDR3nt: TGTGCCAGCAGTGATTCGGGGGATACCTACGAGCAGTACTTC; d_gene: NA; abundance: NA; v_gene: TRBV6-1; j_gene: TRBJ2-7
CDR3aa: CASSIGRVNEQFF; CDR3nt: TGTGCCAGTAGTATAGGCAGGGTTAATGAGCAGTTCTTC; d_gene: NA; abundance: NA; v_gene: TRBV19; j_gene: TRBJ2-1
CDR3aa: CASSVLRDREYEQYF; CDR3nt: TGTGCCAGCAGTGTCTTGCGGGACAGGGAGTACGAGCAGTACTTC; d_gene: TRBD1; abundance: few; v_gene: TRBV6-1; j_gene: TRBJ2-7
CDR3aa: CASSLGHPNGYTF; CDR3nt: TGTGCCAGCAGCTTAGGACACCCGAATGGCTACACCTTC; d_gene: NA; abundance: once; v_gene: TRBV7-2; j_gene: TRBJ1-2